These 17 T cell receptor beta chains were sequenced from one sample in a study of blood T cell repertoires in COVID-19. Generated by immunoSEQ multiplex PCR, the TCRdb table keeps only in-frame clones and is missing some. The table records over 200,000 clones, over 80% of them present only once. Specimen: peripheral blood. Source of these receptors: a human donor in a cohort sampled during active COVID-19.

V usage is TRBV7-9 and J usage is TRBJ2-5; the match to TRBD2 covers 9 bases. The CDR3 extends over 16 amino acids. Per germline, CDR1 SEHNR and CDR2 FQNEAQ (reference sequence). V trimming: 3 bases; J trimming: 5 bases; junction bases outside the gene matches: 10. CDR3 coding DNA: TGTGCCAGCAGCTTTGTTAACCTAGCGGGATGGGAGACCCAGTACTTC. This translates into CASSFVNLAGWETQYF. The full variable domain, rest sourced from reference TRBV7-9 and TRBJ2-5, is DTGVSQNPRHKITKRGQNVTFRCDPISEHNRLYWYRQTLGQGPEFLTYFQNEAQLEKSRLLSDRFSAERPKGSFSTLEIQRTEQGDSAMYLCASSFVNLAGWETQYFGPGTRLLVL.

The gene calls are TRBV5-1 and TRBJ2-7; D may be TRBD1 (6 bases). The CDR3 extends over 15 amino acids. CDR1 is SGHRS, CDR2 YFSETQ, per germline. Deletions cut 1 base from V and 5 bases from J, with 16 bases between. The CDR3, as DNA: TGCGCCAGCAGCTTGAAAACAGGGACGAGGAACGAGCAGTACTTC. This sequence encodes CASSLKTGTRNEQYF.

Concerning this clone itself: Other DNA variants within this sample encode the same CDR3. CDR3 sequence reads: CASSPGTSGTYEQYF. For the CDR3, the DNA is TGTGCCAGCAGTCCGGGGACTAGCGGGACGTACGAGCAGTACTTC. The J gene is TRBJ2-7, the V gene TRBV28; 13 bases fit TRBD2. The CDR3 has 15 amino acids. V lost 5 bases to trimming and J lost 4 bases; unmatched junction nucleotides: 5. Germline V CDR1 and CDR2: MDHEN, SYDVKM.

This CDR3 is CASSLGGAPRTGELFF. The DNA of the CDR3 is TGTGCCAGCAGTTTAGGGGGGGCGCCTCGGACCGGGGAGCTGTTTTTT. V gene TRBV27 combines with J gene TRBJ2-2; D might be TRBD2 (7 bases). Trimming shortened V by 2 bases and J by 5 bases, and 15 bases separated the two germline ends. Germline V gene lookup returns CDR1 MNHEY and CDR2 SMNVEV (reference sequence). CDR3 length equals 16 residues.

The rearrangement links TRBV4-3 to TRBJ1-3; maybe TRBD1 (5 bases). V lost 0 bases, J lost 6 bases, and 18 bases lay in between. Looked up from germline, CDR1 is LGHNA and CDR2 is YSLEER. CDR3 length: 17 amino acids. The CDR3 sequence: CASSQDFIWTRENTIYF. The DNA for the CDR3 is TGCGCCAGCAGCCAAGATTTTATCTGGACACGCGAAAACACCATATATTTT.

V and J are TRBV7-3 and TRBJ2-1, with 8 positions matching TRBD2. The ends lost 5 bases at V and 10 bases at J; junction bases unmatched: 16. CDR1 is SGHTA and CDR2 is FQGTGA in the germline V gene. The CDR3 is made up of 16 amino acids. CDR3 DNA sequence: TGTGCCAGCAGCCCCGACGGGCTAGCGGGCGTGCAGGAGCAGTTCTTC. This gives the protein CASSPDGLAGVQEQFF.

The CDR3 reads CASSLGRLAGGSHTDTQYF. CDR3 bases: TGTGCCAGCAGCTTAGGGAGGCTAGCGGGAGGTTCCCACACAGATACGCAGTATTTT. This chain links TRBV11-2 with TRBJ2-3, with 11 nucleotides matching TRBD2. The CDR3 contains 19 residues. The ends lost 1 base at V and 2 bases at J; junction bases unmatched: 11. Looked up from germline, CDR1 is SGHAT and CDR2 is FQNNGV.

The V and J genes are TRBV6-4 and TRBJ1-6, with D perhaps TRBD1 (6 bases). The length of the CDR3 is 15 residues. Germline CDR1 is MRHNA and CDR2 is SNTAGT. Trimming stripped 3 bases from V and 8 bases from J, with 14 bases between. The CDR3 DNA sequence: TGTGCCAGCAGTGAGTACAGGGTAAGGGATTCACCCCTCCACTTT. It is translated as CASSEYRVRDSPLHF.

The chain uses TRBV6-5 and TRBJ1-1; D remains unclear. The CDR3 consists of 13 residues. Trimming left V 7 bases short and J 11 bases short, with 20 bases between. In germline, CDR1 is MNHEY, CDR2 SVGAGI. The CDR3 spells CASTKHPRQLAFF. CDR3 nucleotides: TGTGCCAGCACCAAACACCCGAGGCAGTTGGCTTTCTTT.

The J gene is TRBJ1-2, the V gene TRBV4-3; 7 positions match TRBD1. V shed 4 bases, J shed 4 bases, and the junction held 9 bases outside the gene matches. There are 15 residues in the CDR3. Germline CDR1 LGHNA, CDR2 YSLEER. The CDR3 coding sequence is TGCGCCAGCAGCCCCGAAGGGACAGAGCTCTATGGCTACACCTTC. Protein: CASSPEGTELYGYTF.

This clone came up once. V usage is TRBV18 and J usage is TRBJ1-2; D not resolved. The V gene lost 3 bases and the J gene lost 4 bases, with 9 bases spanning the gap. The CDR3 extends over 13 amino acids. Germline V gene lookup returns CDR1 KGHSH and CDR2 LQKENI. The CDR3 loop reads CASSPRDTYGYTF. CDR3 sequence (DNA): TGTGCCAGCTCACCTAGAGACACCTATGGCTACACCTTC.

The chain combines TRBV4-3 with TRBJ2-7; D not resolved. Germline loops: CDR1 LGHNA, CDR2 YSLEER. V lost 0 bases and J 2 bases, leaving 8 bases between the germline ends. The CDR3 is made up of 14 amino acids. The CDR3 sequence is CASSQDLRTYEQYF. The DNA for the CDR3 is TGCGCCAGCAGCCAAGATCTGAGAACCTACGAGCAGTACTTC.

The chain is built from TRBV7-2 and TRBJ2-1; 9 positions match TRBD2. The V segment lost 5 bases and the J segment 10 bases; nucleotides outside the gene matches: 9. The germline V gene has CDR1 SGHTA and CDR2 FQGNSA. The CDR3 extends over 14 amino acids. In DNA, the CDR3 is TGTGCCAGCAGCCCGCCGGGACTAGCTTTAGAGCAGTTCTTC. Translation gives CASSPPGLALEQFF.

The V call is TRBV4-1, the J call TRBJ2-1; D is unresolved. Germline CDR1 MGHRA, CDR2 YSYEKL. The CDR3 runs to 15 residues. Trimming took 1 base from V and 0 from J, leaving 7 bases between them. The CDR3 DNA reads as TGCGCCAGCAGCCAAGGGCGGATCTCCTACAATGAGCAGTTCTTC. It yields the protein CASSQGRISYNEQFF.

This clone has a count of ten or more. The chain uses TRBV27 and TRBJ1-6; 9 bases line up with TRBD1. This CDR3 has 15 amino acids. The germline CDR1 and CDR2 sequences are MNHEY and SMNVEV (reference sequence). The trim removed 2 bases at V and 8 bases at J, leaving 4 bases unmatched. CDR3 DNA: TGTGCCAGCAGTTTAACAGGGGGCATGTATTCACCCCTCCACTTT. Residues: CASSLTGGMYSPLHF.

As for this clone: Other nucleotide sequences in the sample specify the same CDR3. V usage is TRBV30 and J usage is TRBJ1-3; D not certain. Trimming left V 2 bases short and J 0 bases short, with 5 bases between. Germline V lookup: CDR1 GTSNPN, CDR2 SVGIG (reference sequence). The CDR3 runs to 13 residues. CDR3 sequence (DNA): TGTGCCTGGAGTACGGGCTCTGGAAACACCATATATTTT. Its translation is CAWSTGSGNTIYF.

V and J are TRBV5-6 and TRBJ2-2, with 7 bases matching TRBD2. The germline V gene encodes CDR1 SGHDT and CDR2 YYEEEE. The CDR3 extends over 14 amino acids. The J segment lost 2 bases and the V segment lost 4 bases, leaving 2 bases of the junction unmatched. CDR3 sequence (DNA): TGTGCCAGCAGCCCGGGACTAAACACCGGGGAGCTGTTTTTT. Protein sequence: CASSPGLNTGELFF.